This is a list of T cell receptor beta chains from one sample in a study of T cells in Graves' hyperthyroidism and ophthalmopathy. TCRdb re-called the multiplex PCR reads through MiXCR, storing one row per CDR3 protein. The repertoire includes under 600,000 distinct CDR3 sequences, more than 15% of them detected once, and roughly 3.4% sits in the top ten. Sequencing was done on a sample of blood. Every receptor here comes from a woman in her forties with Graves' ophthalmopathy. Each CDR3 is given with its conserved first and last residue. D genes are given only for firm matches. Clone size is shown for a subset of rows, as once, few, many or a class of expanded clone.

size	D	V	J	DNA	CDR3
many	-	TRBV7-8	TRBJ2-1	TGTGCCAGCACGCGTGGGGACCGCGAGAGGACCAATGAGCAGTTCTTC	CASTRGDRERTNEQFF
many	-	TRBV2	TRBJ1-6	TGTGCCAGCAGTGCGACACCAGGGAATCCCTATAATTCACCCCTCCACTTT	CASSATPGNPYNSPLHF
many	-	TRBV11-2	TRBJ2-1	TGTGCCAGCAGCCACTCGGCAGCGTCCCTCTACAATGAGCAGTTCTTC	CASSHSAASLYNEQFF
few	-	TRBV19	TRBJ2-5	TGTGCCAGTAGTATCAACCCCCGGGGCTCCACGAAGACCCAGTACTTC	CASSINPRGSTKTQYF
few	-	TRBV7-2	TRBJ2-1	TGTGCCAGCAGCTATGCCAAGGGTAGCTATGAGCAGTTCTTC	CASSYAKGSYEQFF
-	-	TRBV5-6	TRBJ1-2	TGTGCCAGCAGCTTGACCTGGCAGACCTATGGCTACACCTTC	CASSLTWQTYGYTF
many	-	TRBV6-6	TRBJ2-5	TGTGCCAGCAGTTACTCGAGAGAAGCGGGCCAAGAGACCCAGTACTTC	CASSYSREAGQETQYF
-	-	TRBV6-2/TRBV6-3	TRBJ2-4	TGTGCCAGCAGTCTTTCCGGGGTAGCCAAAAACATTCAGTACTTC	CASSLSGVAKNIQYF
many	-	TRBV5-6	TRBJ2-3	TGTGCCAGCAGCCCAATAGCAGGGTCCGTCGATACGCAGTATTTT	CASSPIAGSVDTQYF
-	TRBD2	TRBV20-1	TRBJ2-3	TGCAGTGCTAGGACTAGCGGGAGGGGAGGAGATACGCAGTATTTT	CSARTSGRGGDTQYF
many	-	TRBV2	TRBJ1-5	TGTGCCAGCAACGGACAGAGCAATCAGCCCCAGCATTTT	CASNGQSNQPQHF
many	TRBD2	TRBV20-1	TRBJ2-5	TGCAGTGCTAGAGATAGGCTAGCGGGGGTCCAAGAGACCCAGTACTTC	CSARDRLAGVQETQYF
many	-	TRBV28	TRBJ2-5	TGTGCCACTCGGTCGACAGGCCAAGAGACCCAGTACTTC	CATRSTGQETQYF
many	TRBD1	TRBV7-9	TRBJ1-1	TGTGCCAGCAGAACAGGGGGTGGGGACACTGAAGCTTTCTTT	CASRTGGGDTEAFF
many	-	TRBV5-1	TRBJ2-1	TGCGCCAGCAGCTTGTTGGATGAGCAGTTCTTC	CASSLLDEQFF
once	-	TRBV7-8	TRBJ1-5	TGTGCCAGCAGCTTAGGTCTAGGTAATCAGCCCCAGCATTTT	CASSLGLGNQPQHF
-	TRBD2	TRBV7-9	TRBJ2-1	TGTGCCAGCAGCCCGACTAGCGGGGCAACCTACAATGAGCAGTTCTTC	CASSPTSGATYNEQFF
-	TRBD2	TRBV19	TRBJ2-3	TGTGCCAGCAACGAACGACGGGGAGCGGGAAAAGATACGCAGTATTTT	CASNERRGAGKDTQYF